Listed below are T cell receptor beta chains from one sample, sequenced in a study of PD-L1 blockade in urothelial cancer. Profiled with immunoSEQ multiplex PCR; TCRdb holds only in-frame clones, not every one. The data hold around 87,000 clones, with less than 90% observed a single time. The specimen comprised PBMCs, sampled around atezolizumab (anti-PD-L1) treatment. The source is a man aged 65 to 79 with urothelial cancer. Both conserved end residues are part of each CDR3. Each record gives: clone size, D gene, V gene, J gene, CDR3 protein, CDR3 DNA. D genes are given only for firm matches. Clone size, where shown, is once, few, many, or a class for clones that have expanded.

abundance: .; d_gene: TRBD1; v_gene: TRBV6-5; j_gene: TRBJ1-1; CDR3aa: CASSRQGAQGEAFF; CDR3nt: TGTGCCAGCAGTAGACAGGGGGCGCAAGGTGAAGCTTTCTTT
abundance: .; d_gene: TRBD1; v_gene: TRBV9; j_gene: TRBJ2-1; CDR3aa: CASSVVTGNNEQFF; CDR3nt: TGTGCCAGCAGCGTAGTGACAGGGAACAATGAGCAGTTCTTC
abundance: few; d_gene: TRBD2; v_gene: TRBV5-4; j_gene: TRBJ2-1; CDR3aa: CASSSGGSYNEQFF; CDR3nt: TGTGCCAGCAGCTCCGGGGGGTCCTACAATGAGCAGTTCTTC
abundance: many; d_gene: TRBD2; v_gene: TRBV6-5; j_gene: TRBJ2-7; CDR3aa: CASSYVAGERKQYF; CDR3nt: TGTGCCAGCAGTTACGTGGCGGGGGAGCGGAAGCAGTACTTC
abundance: .; d_gene: TRBD1; v_gene: TRBV15; j_gene: TRBJ2-7; CDR3aa: CATSTDRGQYEQYF; CDR3nt: TGTGCCACCAGCACCGACAGGGGGCAATACGAGCAGTACTTC
abundance: .; d_gene: .; v_gene: TRBV5-1; j_gene: TRBJ2-3; CDR3aa: CASSFYGGSTDTQYF; CDR3nt: TGCGCCAGCAGCTTTTACGGCGGTAGCACAGATACGCAGTATTTT
abundance: .; d_gene: .; v_gene: TRBV2; j_gene: TRBJ2-3; CDR3aa: CASNQARSTDTQYF; CDR3nt: TGTGCCAGCAACCAGGCCCGATCCACAGATACGCAGTATTTT
abundance: .; d_gene: .; v_gene: TRBV18; j_gene: TRBJ2-2; CDR3aa: CASSPIGVRSVGELFF; CDR3nt: TGTGCCAGCTCACCAATCGGGGTTCGGTCGGTCGGGGAGCTGTTTTTT
abundance: .; d_gene: TRBD2; v_gene: TRBV15; j_gene: TRBJ2-1; CDR3aa: CATSRQTSGNNEQFF; CDR3nt: TGTGCCACCAGCAGACAGACTAGCGGGAACAATGAGCAGTTCTTC
abundance: .; d_gene: .; v_gene: TRBV7-9; j_gene: TRBJ1-3; CDR3aa: CASSFYSGNTIYF; CDR3nt: TGTGCCAGCAGCTTTTATTCTGGAAACACCATATATTTT
abundance: .; d_gene: .; v_gene: TRBV11-2; j_gene: TRBJ2-7; CDR3aa: CASSHGVYEQYF; CDR3nt: TGTGCCAGCAGCCACGGTGTGTACGAGCAGTACTTC
abundance: .; d_gene: TRBD1; v_gene: TRBV27; j_gene: TRBJ1-1; CDR3aa: CASSLKTGMNTEAFF; CDR3nt: TGTGCCAGCAGTTTAAAGACAGGGATGAACACTGAAGCTTTCTTT
abundance: .; d_gene: .; v_gene: TRBV9; j_gene: TRBJ2-1; CDR3aa: CASSPVRSGEQFF; CDR3nt: TGTGCCAGCAGCCCCGTGCGGTCCGGTGAGCAGTTCTTC
abundance: .; d_gene: .; v_gene: TRBV5-6; j_gene: TRBJ2-2; CDR3aa: CASLSGRHANTGELFF; CDR3nt: TGTGCCAGCCTCTCAGGGAGGCACGCGAACACCGGGGAGCTGTTTTTT
abundance: .; d_gene: .; v_gene: TRBV6-1; j_gene: TRBJ2-7; CDR3aa: CASREGPGIAGLQYF; CDR3nt: TGTGCCAGCAGGGAGGGTCCAGGGATCGCGGGTTTGCAGTACTTC
abundance: .; d_gene: .; v_gene: TRBV7-2; j_gene: TRBJ2-3; CDR3aa: CASSLEEVLADTQYF; CDR3nt: TGTGCCAGCAGCTTAGAGGAGGTACTAGCAGATACGCAGTATTTT
abundance: .; d_gene: .; v_gene: TRBV7-6; j_gene: TRBJ2-7; CDR3aa: CASSSSIRESAYEQYF; CDR3nt: TGTGCCAGCAGCTCCTCGATTAGGGAGAGCGCCTACGAGCAGTACTTC
abundance: .; d_gene: .; v_gene: TRBV29-1; j_gene: TRBJ1-1; CDR3aa: CSVGKRSGNEAFF; CDR3nt: TGCAGCGTCGGAAAACGGTCCGGGAATGAAGCTTTCTTT
abundance: .; d_gene: TRBD1; v_gene: TRBV5-1; j_gene: TRBJ1-1; CDR3aa: CASSSLTGGNTEAFF; CDR3nt: TGCGCCAGCAGCTCCTTGACAGGGGGCAATACTGAAGCTTTCTTT
abundance: .; d_gene: .; v_gene: TRBV6-4; j_gene: TRBJ1-2; CDR3aa: CASSDSPGEGYTF; CDR3nt: TGTGCCAGCAGTGACTCCCCCGGGGAAGGCTACACCTTC
abundance: .; d_gene: .; v_gene: TRBV5-1; j_gene: TRBJ2-7; CDR3aa: CASSPTGDEQYF; CDR3nt: TGCGCCAGCAGCCCGACAGGAGACGAGCAGTACTTC
abundance: once; d_gene: TRBD1; v_gene: TRBV7-2; j_gene: TRBJ2-7; CDR3aa: CASSLGGTGSYEQYF; CDR3nt: TGTGCCAGCAGCTTAGGGGGGACAGGGAGCTACGAGCAGTACTTC
abundance: .; d_gene: TRBD1; v_gene: TRBV6-6; j_gene: TRBJ1-5; CDR3aa: CASSYRDREEPQHF; CDR3nt: TGTGCCAGCAGTTACCGAGACAGGGAGGAGCCCCAGCATTTT
abundance: once; d_gene: TRBD2; v_gene: TRBV12-5; j_gene: TRBJ2-7; CDR3aa: CASGLVGTSGATYEQYF; CDR3nt: TGTGCTAGTGGTTTGGTAGGGACTAGCGGGGCCACCTACGAGCAGTACTTC
abundance: .; d_gene: .; v_gene: TRBV14; j_gene: TRBJ1-1; CDR3aa: CASSRDRNTEAFF; CDR3nt: TGTGCCAGCAGCCGTGACAGGAACACTGAAGCTTTCTTT
abundance: .; d_gene: TRBD1; v_gene: TRBV11-3; j_gene: TRBJ2-2; CDR3aa: CASSLTTGDGELFF; CDR3nt: TGTGCCAGCAGCTTAACCACAGGGGACGGGGAGCTGTTTTTT
abundance: .; d_gene: .; v_gene: TRBV7-2; j_gene: TRBJ2-3; CDR3aa: CASSFWGGGTDTQYF; CDR3nt: TGTGCCAGCAGCTTTTGGGGCGGGGGCACAGATACGCAGTATTTT
abundance: .; d_gene: .; v_gene: TRBV7-3; j_gene: TRBJ2-1; CDR3aa: CASSLGGGTSYGQFF; CDR3nt: TGTGCCAGCAGCTTAGGCGGGGGCACCTCCTACGGGCAGTTCTTC
abundance: .; d_gene: TRBD1; v_gene: TRBV6-5; j_gene: TRBJ2-3; CDR3aa: CASSLQGGWGTDTQYF; CDR3nt: TGTGCCAGCAGTTTACAGGGGGGATGGGGCACAGATACGCAGTATTTT
abundance: .; d_gene: TRBD2; v_gene: TRBV18; j_gene: TRBJ2-1; CDR3aa: CASSPPRGFGGGEQFF; CDR3nt: TGTGCCAGCTCACCACCACGGGGCTTCGGCGGGGGTGAGCAGTTCTTC
abundance: .; d_gene: .; v_gene: TRBV5-1; j_gene: TRBJ1-2; CDR3aa: CASSLGAAHGYTF; CDR3nt: TGCGCCAGCAGCTTGGGGGCAGCTCATGGCTACACCTTC
abundance: few; d_gene: TRBD2; v_gene: TRBV7-3; j_gene: TRBJ2-1; CDR3aa: CASSSPGTSGSHEQFF; CDR3nt: TGTGCCAGCAGCTCCCCCGGGACTAGCGGGAGCCATGAGCAGTTCTTC
abundance: .; d_gene: TRBD1; v_gene: TRBV5-1; j_gene: TRBJ2-7; CDR3aa: CASSLGTGPSYEQYF; CDR3nt: TGCGCCAGCAGCTTGGGGACAGGTCCCTCCTACGAGCAGTACTTC
abundance: .; d_gene: TRBD1; v_gene: TRBV7-9; j_gene: TRBJ2-3; CDR3aa: CASSRPTGERADTQYF; CDR3nt: TGTGCCAGCAGCCGTCCAACAGGGGAGCGAGCAGATACGCAGTATTTT
abundance: once; d_gene: .; v_gene: TRBV5-1; j_gene: TRBJ1-1; CDR3aa: CASSLETGTQAFF; CDR3nt: TGCGCCAGCAGCTTGGAAACAGGGACCCAAGCTTTCTTT
abundance: .; d_gene: TRBD1; v_gene: TRBV4-3; j_gene: TRBJ2-7; CDR3aa: CASSLYDRGRDEQYF; CDR3nt: TGCGCCAGCAGCCTTTACGACAGGGGTCGGGACGAGCAGTACTTC
abundance: .; d_gene: .; v_gene: TRBV6-1; j_gene: TRBJ1-1; CDR3aa: CASSATVNTEAFF; CDR3nt: TGTGCCAGCAGCGCCACGGTGAACACTGAAGCTTTCTTT
abundance: .; d_gene: TRBD1; v_gene: TRBV10-1; j_gene: TRBJ2-1; CDR3aa: CASNQDRDNEQFF; CDR3nt: TGCGCCAGCAACCAAGACAGGGACAATGAGCAGTTCTTC
abundance: .; d_gene: TRBD1; v_gene: TRBV27; j_gene: TRBJ1-2; CDR3aa: CASSATGGSANYGYTF; CDR3nt: TGTGCCAGCAGTGCGACAGGGGGCTCAGCTAACTATGGCTACACCTTC
abundance: .; d_gene: TRBD1; v_gene: TRBV5-1; j_gene: TRBJ1-2; CDR3aa: CASSPGTDTNYGYTF; CDR3nt: TGCGCCAGCAGCCCCGGGACAGACACTAACTACGGCTACACCTTC
abundance: few; d_gene: TRBD1; v_gene: TRBV16; j_gene: TRBJ2-2; CDR3aa: CASSPVGTGAGGELFF; CDR3nt: TGTGCCAGCAGCCCGGTCGGGACAGGGGCCGGCGGGGAGCTGTTTTTT
abundance: .; d_gene: TRBD2; v_gene: TRBV4-2; j_gene: TRBJ2-7; CDR3aa: CASSQGGASGRAQEQYF; CDR3nt: TGTGCCAGCAGCCAAGGGGGGGCTAGCGGGAGGGCCCAAGAGCAGTACTTC
abundance: .; d_gene: .; v_gene: TRBV28; j_gene: TRBJ1-1; CDR3aa: CASSLKRSLNTEAFF; CDR3nt: TGTGCCAGCAGTTTAAAACGGTCTTTGAACACTGAAGCTTTCTTT
abundance: .; d_gene: .; v_gene: TRBV11-3; j_gene: TRBJ2-1; CDR3aa: CASSSPPGVNEQFF; CDR3nt: TGTGCCAGCAGCTCGCCCCCGGGAGTTAATGAGCAGTTCTTC
abundance: .; d_gene: TRBD2; v_gene: TRBV2; j_gene: TRBJ2-2; CDR3aa: CASSEGFAGETGELFF; CDR3nt: TGTGCCAGCAGTGAGGGGTTTGCGGGAGAAACCGGGGAGCTGTTTTTT
abundance: .; d_gene: TRBD2; v_gene: TRBV6-5; j_gene: TRBJ2-5; CDR3aa: CASSYGGDGETQYF; CDR3nt: TGTGCCAGCAGTTACGGGGGGGACGGAGAGACCCAGTACTTC
abundance: .; d_gene: TRBD1; v_gene: TRBV19; j_gene: TRBJ2-5; CDR3aa: CASRAEDRGLQETQYF; CDR3nt: TGTGCCAGTAGGGCAGAGGACAGGGGGCTCCAAGAGACCCAGTACTTC
abundance: .; d_gene: TRBD1; v_gene: TRBV5-4; j_gene: TRBJ1-1; CDR3aa: CASSLGTASNTEAFF; CDR3nt: TGTGCCAGCAGCTTAGGGACAGCGAGTAACACTGAAGCTTTCTTT
abundance: .; d_gene: .; v_gene: TRBV7-3; j_gene: TRBJ2-3; CDR3aa: CASSPTGSTDTQYF; CDR3nt: TGTGCCAGCAGCCCCACAGGTAGCACAGATACGCAGTATTTT